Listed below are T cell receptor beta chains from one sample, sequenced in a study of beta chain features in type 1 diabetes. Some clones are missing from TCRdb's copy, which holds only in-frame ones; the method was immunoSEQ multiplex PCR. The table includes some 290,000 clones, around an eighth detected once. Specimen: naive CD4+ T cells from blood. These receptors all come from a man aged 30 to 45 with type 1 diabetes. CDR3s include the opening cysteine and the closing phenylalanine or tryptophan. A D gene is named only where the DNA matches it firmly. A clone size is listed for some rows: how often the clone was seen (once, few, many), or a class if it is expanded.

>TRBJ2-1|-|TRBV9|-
CASARDNEQFF
TGTGCCAGCGCGAGGGACAATGAGCAGTTCTTC
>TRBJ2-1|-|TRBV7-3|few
CASSFGGSYNEQFF
TGTGCCAGCAGCTTCGGGGGCTCCTACAATGAGCAGTTCTTC
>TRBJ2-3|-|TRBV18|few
CASSPSGDTQYF
TGTGCCAGCTCACCTAGCGGAGATACGCAGTATTTT
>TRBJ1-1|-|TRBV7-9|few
CASSLVGQLEAFF
TGTGCCAGCAGCTTAGTCGGACAGTTAGAAGCTTTCTTT
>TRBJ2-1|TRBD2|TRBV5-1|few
CASSRGLAGRSSYNEQFF
TGCGCCAGCAGCCGGGGACTAGCGGGCCGGAGCTCCTACAATGAGCAGTTCTTC
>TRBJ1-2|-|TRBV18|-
CASSPAGDDYGYTF
TGTGCCAGCTCACCGGCAGGGGACGACTATGGCTACACCTTC
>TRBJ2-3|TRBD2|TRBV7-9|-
CASSSGAGVVDTQYF
TGTGCCAGCTCCTCGGGAGCGGGAGTTGTGGATACGCAGTATTTT
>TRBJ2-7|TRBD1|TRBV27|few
CASPCGDRGLVYEQYF
TGTGCCAGCCCCTGTGGGGACAGGGGATTAGTCTACGAGCAGTACTTC
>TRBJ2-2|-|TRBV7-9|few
CASSQDTNTGELFF
TGTGCCAGCAGCCAGGACACGAACACCGGGGAGCTGTTTTTT
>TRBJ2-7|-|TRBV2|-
CASRGEVYEQYF
TGTGCCAGCAGAGGGGAGGTTTACGAGCAGTACTTC
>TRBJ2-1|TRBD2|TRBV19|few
CASSLSGTSGMNEQFF
TGTGCCAGTAGTCTCTCCGGGACTAGCGGGATGAATGAGCAGTTCTTC
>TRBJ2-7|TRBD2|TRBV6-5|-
CASRGSGTSSYEQYF
TGTGCCAGCAGGGGTAGCGGGACCAGCTCCTACGAGCAGTACTTC
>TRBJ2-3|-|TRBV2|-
CASRGDTDTQYF
TGTGCCAGCAGGGGAGATACAGATACGCAGTATTTT
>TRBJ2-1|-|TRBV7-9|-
CASSEGDTRLFF
TGTGCCAGCAGTGAGGGGGACACTCGCCTGTTCTTC
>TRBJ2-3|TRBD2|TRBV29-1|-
CSALRQRDTDTQYF
TGCAGCGCTCTCCGGCAGCGGGACACAGATACGCAGTATTTT
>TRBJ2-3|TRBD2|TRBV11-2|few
CASSLDRGGSSQYF
TGTGCCAGCAGCTTAGATCGAGGCGGGAGCTCGCAGTATTTT
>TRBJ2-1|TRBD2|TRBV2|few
CASRPGLVYNEQFF
TGTGCCAGCAGGCCGGGACTAGTCTACAATGAGCAGTTCTTC
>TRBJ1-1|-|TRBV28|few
CASTAMEGGSTEAFF
TGTGCCAGCACCGCTATGGAGGGCGGAAGCACTGAAGCTTTCTTT
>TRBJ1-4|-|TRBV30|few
CACERHPIYSTNEKLFF
TGTGCCTGTGAAAGACATCCAATCTACTCAACTAATGAAAAACTGTTTTTT
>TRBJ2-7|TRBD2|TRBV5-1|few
CASSLMTSGRVNSYEQYF
TGCGCCAGCAGCTTAATGACTAGCGGGAGGGTAAACTCCTACGAGCAGTACTTC
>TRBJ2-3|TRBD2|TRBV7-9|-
CASSLLAENTDTQYF
TGTGCCAGCAGCTTACTAGCGGAAAACACAGATACGCAGTATTTT
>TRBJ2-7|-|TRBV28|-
CASKQGSSYEQYF
TGTGCCAGCAAGCAGGGGAGCTCCTACGAGCAGTACTTC
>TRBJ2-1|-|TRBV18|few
CASSAARGDSYNEQFF
TGTGCCAGCTCAGCGGCCAGGGGCGACTCCTACAATGAGCAGTTCTTC
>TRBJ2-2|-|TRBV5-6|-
CASSPMAGSTGELFF
TGTGCCAGCAGCCCCATGGCGGGTAGCACCGGGGAGCTGTTTTTT
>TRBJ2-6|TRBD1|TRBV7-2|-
CASSQTGGAGANVLTF
TGTGCCAGCAGTCAGACAGGGGGCGCTGGGGCCAACGTCCTGACTTTC
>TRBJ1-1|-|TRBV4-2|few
CASSQDRAEAFF
TGTGCCAGCAGCCAAGACAGGGCTGAAGCTTTCTTT
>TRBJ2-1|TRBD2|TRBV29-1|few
CSVAGTSGSYNEQFF
TGCAGCGTTGCCGGGACTAGCGGTTCCTACAATGAGCAGTTCTTC
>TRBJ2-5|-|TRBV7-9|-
CASSPTYSRQTEETQYF
TGTGCCAGCAGTCCTACCTACTCGAGACAGACTGAAGAGACCCAGTACTTC
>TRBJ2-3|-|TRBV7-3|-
CASSNPTRSDTQYF
TGTGCCAGCAGCAACCCCACGCGGTCCGATACGCAGTATTTT
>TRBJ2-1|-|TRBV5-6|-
CASSLFEGYDNEQFF
TGTGCCAGCAGCTTGTTTGAGGGTTATGACAATGAGCAGTTCTTC
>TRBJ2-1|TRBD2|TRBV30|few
CAWSPDRTSKNEQFF
TGTGCCTGGAGTCCCGACCGGACTAGCAAGAATGAGCAGTTCTTC
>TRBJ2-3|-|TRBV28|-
CASSFLGDTDTQYF
TGTGCCAGCAGTTTTCTGGGAGACACAGATACGCAGTATTTT
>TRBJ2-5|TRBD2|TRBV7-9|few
CASSLGTSGGGVTQYF
TGTGCCAGCAGCTTAGGGACTAGCGGAGGTGGCGTGACCCAGTACTTC
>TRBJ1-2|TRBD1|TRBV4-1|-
CASSHAGTGVGYTF
TGCGCCAGCAGCCATGCCGGGACAGGGGTTGGCTACACCTTC
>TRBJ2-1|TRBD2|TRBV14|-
CASSPTPGTSSHEQFF
TGTGCCAGCAGCCCCACTCCCGGGACTAGTTCCCATGAGCAGTTCTTC
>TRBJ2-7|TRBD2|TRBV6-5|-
CASSLGLAGGVGQYF
TGTGCCAGCAGTTTAGGATTGGCGGGAGGAGTGGGGCAGTACTTC
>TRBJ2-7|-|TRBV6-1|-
CASTLGQASYEQYF
TGTGCCAGCACCTTAGGACAAGCCTCCTACGAGCAGTACTTC
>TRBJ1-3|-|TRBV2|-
CASSVEAGAGNTIYF
TGTGCCAGCAGTGTTGAGGCGGGAGCTGGAAACACCATATATTTT
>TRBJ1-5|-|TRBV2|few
CASSESPALVQPQHF
TGTGCCAGCAGCGAGTCCCCAGCGCTGGTCCAGCCCCAGCATTTT
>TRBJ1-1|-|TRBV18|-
CASSLGQGTNTEAFF
TGTGCCAGCTCACTGGGACAAGGGACGAACACTGAAGCTTTCTTT
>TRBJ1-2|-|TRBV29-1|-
CSVVVTADYGYTF
TGCAGCGTTGTCGTTACAGCGGACTATGGCTACACCTTC
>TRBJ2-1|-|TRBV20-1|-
CSAKGGVEQFF
TGCAGTGCCAAAGGGGGGGTTGAGCAGTTCTTC
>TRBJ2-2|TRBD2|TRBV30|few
CAWSGWEGYTGELFF
TGTGCCTGGAGTGGGTGGGAGGGATACACCGGGGAGCTGTTTTTT
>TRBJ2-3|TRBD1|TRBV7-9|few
CASSFGTADTQYF
TGTGCCAGCAGCTTTGGGACAGCAGATACGCAGTATTTT
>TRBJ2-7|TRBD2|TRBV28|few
CASRAGGRYEQYF
TGTGCCAGCAGAGCGGGAGGACGTTACGAGCAGTACTTC
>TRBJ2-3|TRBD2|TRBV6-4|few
CASFSGRAGDTQYF
TGTGCCAGCTTTAGCGGGAGGGCCGGAGATACGCAGTATTTT
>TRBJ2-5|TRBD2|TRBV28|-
CASSLGLAGEETQYF
TGTGCCAGCAGCCTGGGACTAGCGGGAGAAGAGACCCAGTACTTC
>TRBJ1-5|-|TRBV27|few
CASSLRQGNQPQHF
TGTGCCAGCAGTCTTCGACAGGGCAATCAGCCCCAGCATTTT
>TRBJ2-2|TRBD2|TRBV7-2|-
CASSLAGVSGTGELFF
TGTGCCAGCTCACTAGCGGGAGTCTCGGGCACCGGGGAGCTGTTTTTT
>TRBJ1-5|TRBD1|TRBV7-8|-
CASSDDRVRGQPQHF
TGTGCCAGCAGTGACGACAGGGTTAGGGGTCAGCCCCAGCATTTT
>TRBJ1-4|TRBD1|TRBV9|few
CASSVDPPGTGDEKLFF
TGTGCCAGCAGCGTAGATCCCCCCGGGACAGGGGATGAAAAACTGTTTTTT
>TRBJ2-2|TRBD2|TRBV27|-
CASSPLGGAYTGELFF
TGTGCCAGCAGTCCCCTCGGGGGGGCTTACACCGGGGAGCTGTTTTTT
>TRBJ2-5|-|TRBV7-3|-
CASSPAGKETQYF
TGTGCCAGCAGCCCCGCGGGGAAAGAGACCCAGTACTTC
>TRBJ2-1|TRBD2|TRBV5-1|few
CASSHGLADNEQFF
TGCGCCAGCAGCCATGGACTAGCCGACAATGAGCAGTTCTTC